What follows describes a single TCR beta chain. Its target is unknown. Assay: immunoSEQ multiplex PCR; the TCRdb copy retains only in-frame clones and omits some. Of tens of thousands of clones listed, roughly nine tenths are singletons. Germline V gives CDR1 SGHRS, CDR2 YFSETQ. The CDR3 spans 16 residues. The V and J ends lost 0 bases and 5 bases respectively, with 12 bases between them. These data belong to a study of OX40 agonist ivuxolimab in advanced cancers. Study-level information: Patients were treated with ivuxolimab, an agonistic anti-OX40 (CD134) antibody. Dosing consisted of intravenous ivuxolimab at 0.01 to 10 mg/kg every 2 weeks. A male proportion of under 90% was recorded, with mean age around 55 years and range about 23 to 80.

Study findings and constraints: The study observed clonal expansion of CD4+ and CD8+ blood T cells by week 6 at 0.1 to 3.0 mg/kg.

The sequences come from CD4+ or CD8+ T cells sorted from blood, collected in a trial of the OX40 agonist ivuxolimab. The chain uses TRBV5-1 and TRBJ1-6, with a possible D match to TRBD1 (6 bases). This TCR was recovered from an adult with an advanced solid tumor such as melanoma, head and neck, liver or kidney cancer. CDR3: CASSLAGGQNNSPLHF. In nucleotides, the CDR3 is TGCGCCAGCAGCTTGGCCGGGGGACAAAATAATTCACCCCTCCACTTT.